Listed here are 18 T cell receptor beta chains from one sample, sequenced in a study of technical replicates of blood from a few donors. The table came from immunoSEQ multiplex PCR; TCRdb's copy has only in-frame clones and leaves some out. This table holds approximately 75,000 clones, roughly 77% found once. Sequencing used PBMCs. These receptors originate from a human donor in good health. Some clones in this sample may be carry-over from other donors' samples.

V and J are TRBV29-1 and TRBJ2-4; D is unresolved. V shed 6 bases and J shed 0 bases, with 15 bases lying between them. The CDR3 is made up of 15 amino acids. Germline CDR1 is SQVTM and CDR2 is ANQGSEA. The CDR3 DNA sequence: TGCAGCGTCAAGCCCTGGGCCTCAGCCAAAAACATTCAGTACTTC. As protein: CSVKPWASAKNIQYF.

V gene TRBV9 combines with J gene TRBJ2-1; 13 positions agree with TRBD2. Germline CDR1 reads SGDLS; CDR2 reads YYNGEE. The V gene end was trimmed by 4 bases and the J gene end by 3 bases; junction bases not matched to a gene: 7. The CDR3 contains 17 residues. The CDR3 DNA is TGTGCCAGCAGCCCGAGACTAGCGGGAGGACTCTACAATGAGCAGTTCTTC. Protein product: CASSPRLAGGLYNEQFF.

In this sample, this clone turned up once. The CDR3 DNA is TGTGCCAGCAGCCAAGAGACGGGTGGCTACACCTTC. Translated: CASSQETGGYTF. J is TRBJ1-2 and V is TRBV14, with D unclear. There are 12 residues in the CDR3. V was clipped by 0 bases and J by 7 bases, with 6 bases between them. Germline V gene lookup returns CDR1 SGHDN and CDR2 FVKESK.

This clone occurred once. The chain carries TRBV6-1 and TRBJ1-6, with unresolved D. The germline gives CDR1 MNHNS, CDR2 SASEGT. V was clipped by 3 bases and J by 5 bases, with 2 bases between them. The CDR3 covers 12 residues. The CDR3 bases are TGTGCCAGCAGTGATAATAATTCACCCCTCCACTTT. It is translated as CASSDNNSPLHF.

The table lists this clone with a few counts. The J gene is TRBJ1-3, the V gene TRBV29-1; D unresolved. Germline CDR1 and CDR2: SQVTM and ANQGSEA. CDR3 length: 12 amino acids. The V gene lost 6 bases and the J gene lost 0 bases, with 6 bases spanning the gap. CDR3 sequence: CSVGGSGNTIYF. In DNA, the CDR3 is TGCAGCGTGGGAGGCTCTGGAAACACCATATATTTT.

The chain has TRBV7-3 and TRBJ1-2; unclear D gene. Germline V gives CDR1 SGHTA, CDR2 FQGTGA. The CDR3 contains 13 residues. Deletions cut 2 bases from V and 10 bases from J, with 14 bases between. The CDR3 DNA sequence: TGTGCCAGCAGCTTATTCCCCCCTGAAGCCTACACCTTC. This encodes CASSLFPPEAYTF.

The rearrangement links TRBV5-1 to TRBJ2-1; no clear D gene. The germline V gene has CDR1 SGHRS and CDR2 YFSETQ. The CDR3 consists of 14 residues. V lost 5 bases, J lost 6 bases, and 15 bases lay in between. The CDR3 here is CASSPGHPINEQFF. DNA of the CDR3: TGCGCCAGCAGTCCTGGGCACCCAATCAATGAGCAGTTCTTC.

CDR3 in DNA: TGTGCCATCAGTCCGACAGGGTCTAGCAATCAGCCCCAGCATTTT. Translating gives CAISPTGSSNQPQHF. The chain carries TRBV10-3 and TRBJ1-5, with 7 bases that match TRBD1. Looked up from germline, CDR1 is ENHRY and CDR2 is SYGVKD. V was clipped by 5 bases and J by 0 bases; unmatched bases: 4. There are 15 residues in the CDR3.

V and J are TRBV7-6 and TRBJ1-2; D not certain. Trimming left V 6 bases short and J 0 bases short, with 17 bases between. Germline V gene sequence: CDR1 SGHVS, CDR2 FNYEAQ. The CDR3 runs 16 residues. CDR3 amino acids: CASSIGRHRSNYGYTF. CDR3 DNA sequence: TGTGCCAGCAGTATCGGGAGGCATAGATCTAACTATGGCTACACCTTC.

CDR3 DNA: TGTGCCAGCAGCCCTACCGGGACAGCTAACTATGGCTACACCTTC. This translates into CASSPTGTANYGYTF. The chain joins TRBV7-2 to TRBJ1-2; TRBD1 aligns across 7 bases. CDR3 length: 15 residues. Unmatched junction bases numbered 6, after V lost 5 bases and J lost 0 bases. Per germline, CDR1 SGHTA and CDR2 FQGNSA.

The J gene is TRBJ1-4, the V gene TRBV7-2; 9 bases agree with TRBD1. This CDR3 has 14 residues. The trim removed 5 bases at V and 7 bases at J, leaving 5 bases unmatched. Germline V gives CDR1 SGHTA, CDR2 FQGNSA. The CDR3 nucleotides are TGTGCCAGCAGCCAGGGACAGGGCCGTGAAAAACTGTTTTTT. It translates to CASSQGQGREKLFF.

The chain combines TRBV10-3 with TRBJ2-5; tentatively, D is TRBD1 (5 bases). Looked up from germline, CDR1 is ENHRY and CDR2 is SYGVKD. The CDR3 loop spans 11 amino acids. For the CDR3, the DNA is TGTGCGGCAGGGTCCCAAGAGACCCAGTACTTC. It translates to CAAGSQETQYF.

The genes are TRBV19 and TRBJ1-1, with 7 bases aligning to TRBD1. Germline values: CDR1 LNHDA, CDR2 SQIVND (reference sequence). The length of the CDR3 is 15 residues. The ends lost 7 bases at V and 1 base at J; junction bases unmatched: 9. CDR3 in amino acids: CASTPGDSSNTEAFF. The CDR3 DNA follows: TGTGCCAGTACCCCGGGGGACAGTTCGAACACTGAAGCTTTCTTT.

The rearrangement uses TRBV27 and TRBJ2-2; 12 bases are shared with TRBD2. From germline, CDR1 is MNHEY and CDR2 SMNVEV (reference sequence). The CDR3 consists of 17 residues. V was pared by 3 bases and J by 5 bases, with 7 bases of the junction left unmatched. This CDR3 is CASSFLAGGRRTGELFF. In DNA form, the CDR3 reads TGTGCCAGCAGTTTTCTAGCGGGGGGGCGGAGGACCGGGGAGCTGTTTTTT.

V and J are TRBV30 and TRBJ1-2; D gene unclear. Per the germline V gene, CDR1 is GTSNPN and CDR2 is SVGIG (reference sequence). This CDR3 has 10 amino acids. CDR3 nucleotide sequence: TGTGCTTTGGAGACCAGTGGCTACACCTTC. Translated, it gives CALETSGYTF.

CDR3 sequence reads: CASRLVRGNTEAFF. CDR3 in DNA: TGCGCCAGCCGGTTAGTCAGGGGTAACACTGAAGCTTTCTTT. The V gene is TRBV4-1, the J gene TRBJ1-1; tentative D call: TRBD1 (6 bases). Germline CDR1 is MGHRA and CDR2 is YSYEKL. Trimming stripped 8 bases from V and 2 bases from J, with 15 bases between. This CDR3 is 14 amino acids long.

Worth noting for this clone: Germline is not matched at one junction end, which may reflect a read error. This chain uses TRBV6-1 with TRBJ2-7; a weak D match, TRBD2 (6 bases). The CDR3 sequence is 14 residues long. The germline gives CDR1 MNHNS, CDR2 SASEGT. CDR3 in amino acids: CVSSDLWGGYEQYF. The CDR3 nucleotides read TGTGTCAGCAGTGATTTGTGGGGAGGCTACGAGCAGTACTTC.

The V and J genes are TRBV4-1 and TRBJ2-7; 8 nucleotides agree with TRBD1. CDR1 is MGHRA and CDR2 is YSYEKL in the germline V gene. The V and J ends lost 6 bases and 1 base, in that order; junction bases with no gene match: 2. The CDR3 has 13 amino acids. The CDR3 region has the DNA TGCGCCAGCAGAAGGACAGGGTCCTACGAGCAGTACTTC. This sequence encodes CASRRTGSYEQYF.